The T cell receptor (beta chain) described here comes from a study of identical twins. Study findings and constraints: In cord blood, abundant beta clonotypes had fewer insertions; memory showed no trend.

Comment on this clonotype: Its antigen is as yet unknown.

One entry per CDR3 protein, called by TCRdb with MiXCR from the 5' RACE reads. This sample yields around 680,000 distinct CDR3 sequences, of which 8% to 9% are seen a single time; 0.75% to 1% belongs to the top ten. V was clipped by 4 bases and J by 9 bases, with 7 bases between them. This CDR3 comprises 10 residues. The V gene's germline CDR1 is SNHLY and CDR2 FYNNEI. This sample was shared with a second study, whose subject was yellow fever vaccine responses in identical twins. That work adds: Each twin's T cell response to the vaccine was reported to look partly convergent and partly personalized.

The J gene is TRBJ2-7, the V gene TRBV2; D remains unclear. The sequenced material came from PBMCs. The clonotype comes from a woman between 18 and 29 years old in good health. For the CDR3, the DNA is TGTGCCAGCAGTGGAGGACCGCAGTACTTC. It yields the protein CASSGGPQYF.